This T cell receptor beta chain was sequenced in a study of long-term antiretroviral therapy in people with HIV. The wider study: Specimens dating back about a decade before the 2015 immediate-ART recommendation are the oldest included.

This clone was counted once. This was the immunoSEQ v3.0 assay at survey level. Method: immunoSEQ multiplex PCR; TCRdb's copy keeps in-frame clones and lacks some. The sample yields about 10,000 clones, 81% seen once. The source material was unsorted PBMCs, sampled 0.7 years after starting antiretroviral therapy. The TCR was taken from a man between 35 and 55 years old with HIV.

The CDR3 bases are TGTGCCAGCGGAAACAGGGGGGAGACCCAGTACTTC. It encodes CASGNRGETQYF. The gene calls are TRBV7-9 and TRBJ2-5; 8 nucleotides align to TRBD1. V shed 8 bases and J 5 bases; nucleotides not matched to a gene: 4. The CDR3 totals 12 residues. Germline CDR1 SEHNR, CDR2 FQNEAQ (reference sequence).